This T cell receptor beta chain derives from a study of blood T cell repertoires in COVID-19. Across the study: Whether acute or convalescent, the COVID-19 samples came from the United States, Italy and Spain.

This clone was found once. This CDR3 contains 13 residues. In germline, CDR1 is SEHNR, CDR2 FQNEAQ (reference sequence). V lost 4 bases and J 8 bases, leaving 14 bases between the germline ends. Measured with immunoSEQ multiplex PCR; TCRdb has only the in-frame clones, and not every one. The repertoire has roughly 220,000 clones, 75% to 90% of them found once; the top ten carry 3% to 4.5%. The sequencing input was PBMCs or T cells enriched from blood (not recorded which). The chain links TRBV7-9 to TRBJ1-2, with no clear D. This TCR came from a middle-aged woman with acute COVID-19. CDR3 DNA: TGTGCCAGCAGCTCCCGGTCCGACAAGGGCTACACCTTC. Translating it yields CASSSRSDKGYTF.